This T cell receptor beta chain was recovered during a study of somatic mutations in cytotoxic T cells in rheumatoid arthritis. The CDR3 runs to 15 residues. The germline V and J ends were trimmed by 5 bases and 5 bases, with 19 bases remaining between them. The germline V gene has CDR1 SEHNR and CDR2 FQNEAQ (reference sequence). Clones were sequenced by immunoSEQ multiplex PCR, and TCRdb holds only the in-frame ones, with some missing. The top ten hold more than 8% of the sample, which has under 35,000 clones, around nine tenths seen once. Only a few counts were recorded for this clone. Positively selected by magnetic beads, CD4+ and CD8+ cells were purity-checked by flow cytometry.

The chain combines TRBV7-9 with TRBJ2-7; D tentatively fits TRBD1 or TRBD2 (5 bases each). This receptor was obtained from an adult with rheumatoid arthritis. Sequencing was performed on CD8+ T cells sorted from blood. CDR3 residues: CASSPLRVQANEQYF. The CDR3 region has the DNA TGTGCCAGCAGCCCGTTGAGGGTACAGGCTAACGAGCAGTACTTC.